This T cell receptor beta chain appears in the sequencing data of a study of blood T cell repertoires in COVID-19. On the study more broadly: From the United States, Italy and Spain came samples of acute and convalescent COVID-19. Sample material is recorded as cDNA or gDNA derived from T cells, B-cell-depleted T cells, or PBMCs.

Study processing details: The assay estimated nucleated cells by amplifying reference gene primers. Here immunoSEQ multiplex PCR was the method, and the copy in TCRdb shows in-frame clones only, minus some. The V and J calls and clone size come from that table; D and trimming were worked out from the DNA. The sample holds 65,000 to 75,000 clones, roughly 91% seen once. Germline V gives CDR1 MNHEY, CDR2 SVGAGI. The ends were cut back, 0 bases at V and 0 bases at J, with 11 bases in the middle. This CDR3 is built from 16 residues. The sequence was obtained from a woman of 80 years or more with active or convalescent COVID-19. The specimen sequenced was peripheral blood. The V gene is TRBV6-5, the J gene TRBJ1-1; D perhaps matches TRBD1 (5 bases). The DNA of the CDR3 is TGTGCCAGCAGTTACTCGCGGACACCTTTGAACACTGAAGCTTTCTTT. Amino acid sequence: CASSYSRTPLNTEAFF.